This TCR beta chain was retrieved from a study of identical twins. TCRdb fed the 5' RACE reads into MiXCR, producing one record per CDR3 protein. In the table there are a few hundred thousand distinct CDR3 sequences, 9.6% of which are singletons. Many counts were recorded for this clonotype. Its specificity is unknown. This CDR3 comprises 13 residues. V lost 4 bases to trimming and J lost 9 bases; unmatched junction nucleotides: 5. The germline gives CDR1 SGDLS, CDR2 YYNGEE. Study results and limitations: Cross-sectional statistical analysis was relied on for the conclusions, without the same donors being followed.

These same data were also listed under a study on yellow fever vaccine responses in identical twins.

Sequenced input: PBMCs. The clonotype originates from a woman in her late teens or twenties in good health. V gene TRBV9 combines with J gene TRBJ1-1; 11 bases match TRBD1. CDR3 residues: CASSRADRGQAFF. CDR3 DNA: TGTGCCAGCAGCCGAGCGGACAGGGGGCAAGCTTTCTTT.